The next 5 T cell receptor beta chains were all read from a single sample in a study of blood T cell repertoires in COVID-19. TCRdb's table, derived via immunoSEQ multiplex PCR, lists solely in-frame clones and lacks some. The sample has 80,000 to 90,000 clones, around nine tenths seen once; the top ten hold less than 6.5%. The material sequenced was peripheral blood. The receptors come from a man aged 60 to 75 with acute or convalescent COVID-19.

The rearrangement links TRBV7-9 to TRBJ1-4; the D is unclear. The CDR3 sequence is 15 residues long. In germline, CDR1 is SEHNR, CDR2 FQNEAQ (reference sequence). V was pared by 4 bases and J by 7 bases, with 16 bases between. The CDR3 protein is CASSSTRAVTEKLFF. The CDR3 bases are TGTGCCAGCAGCTCCACGAGGGCTGTAACTGAAAAACTGTTTTTT. The full variable domain, in which reference TRBV7-9 and TRBJ1-4 provide the parts outside the CDR3, is DTGVSQNPRHKITKRGQNVTFRCDPISEHNRLYWYRQTLGQGPEFLTYFQNEAQLEKSRLLSDRFSAERPKGSFSTLEIQRTEQGDSAMYLCASSSTRAVTEKLFFGSGTQLSVL.

The J gene is TRBJ1-1, the V gene TRBV5-4; 10 bases align to TRBD1. This CDR3 spans 18 amino acids. CDR1 and CDR2 from the germline V gene are SGHNT and YYREEE (reference sequence). V lost 5 bases to trimming and J lost 3 bases; unmatched junction nucleotides: 16. CDR3 in amino acids: CASRPNVRQGALDTEAFF. CDR3 nucleotides: TGTGCCAGCAGGCCGAACGTACGACAGGGGGCGTTGGACACTGAAGCTTTCTTT.

The CDR3 here is CASSVGGGGYEQYF. DNA of the CDR3: TGTGCCAGCAGCGTAGGAGGGGGGGGCTACGAGCAGTACTTC. J is TRBJ2-7 and V is TRBV9, with D possibly TRBD2 on 7 matching bases. The CDR3 covers 14 residues. V gave up 0 bases and J gave up 3 bases, with 10 bases separating them. CDR1 and CDR2 from the germline V gene are SGDLS and YYNGEE.

The CDR3 loop is CASSLDTKTQYF. For the CDR3, the DNA is TGCGCCAGCAGCTTGGATACAAAGACCCAGTACTTC. The J gene is TRBJ2-5, the V gene TRBV5-1; no clear D. Trimming removed 0 bases from V and 6 bases from J, with 6 bases in between. CDR1 SGHRS and CDR2 YFSETQ come from the germline V gene. The CDR3 totals 12 residues.

This sequence joins TRBV30 and TRBJ1-4, with D hard to call. Trimming shortened V by 5 bases and J by 2 bases, and 12 bases separated the two germline ends. The CDR3 loop spans 14 amino acids. Germline loops: CDR1 GTSNPN, CDR2 SVGIG (reference sequence). The CDR3 nucleotides are TGTGCCTGGGAACCCAAGAGGACTAATGAAAAACTGTTTTTT. It translates to CAWEPKRTNEKLFF.